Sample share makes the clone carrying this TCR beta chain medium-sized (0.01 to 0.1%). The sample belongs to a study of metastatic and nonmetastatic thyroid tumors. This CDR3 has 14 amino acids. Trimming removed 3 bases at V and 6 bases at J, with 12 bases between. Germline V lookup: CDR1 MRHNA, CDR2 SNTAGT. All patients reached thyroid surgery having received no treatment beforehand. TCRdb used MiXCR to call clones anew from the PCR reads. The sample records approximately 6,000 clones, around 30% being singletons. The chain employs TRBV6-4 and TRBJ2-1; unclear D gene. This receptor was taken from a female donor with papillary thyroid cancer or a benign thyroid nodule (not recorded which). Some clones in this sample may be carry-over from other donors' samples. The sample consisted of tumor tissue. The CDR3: CASSEMWGGNEQFF. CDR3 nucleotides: TGTGCCAGCAGTGAAATGTGGGGTGGCAATGAGCAGTTCTTC.